A single sample gave rise to the 16 T cell receptor beta chains below, sequenced in a study of blood T cell repertoires in COVID-19. Method: immunoSEQ multiplex PCR; TCRdb's copy keeps in-frame clones and lacks some. The sample has roughly 30,000 clones, approximately 80% seen once; the top ten hold 13%. The sample was peripheral blood. These receptors originate from a human donor in a cohort sampled during active COVID-19.

The genes are TRBV9 and TRBJ1-1, with unresolved D. Trimming stripped 0 bases from V and 0 bases from J, with 3 bases between. Germline lookup yields CDR1 SGDLS and CDR2 YYNGEE. CDR3 size: 13 residues. This chain's CDR3 is CASSVVMNTEAFF. The CDR3 nucleotides are TGTGCCAGCAGCGTAGTTATGAACACTGAAGCTTTCTTT.

V gene TRBV7-9 combines with J gene TRBJ1-1; tentative D call: TRBD1 (6 bases). V lost 5 bases, J lost 7 bases, and 17 bases lay in between. The CDR3 extends over 14 amino acids. Germline CDR1 reads SEHNR; CDR2 reads FQNEAQ (reference sequence). CDR3 residues: CASSPSNRVGEAFF. For the CDR3, the DNA is TGTGCCAGCAGCCCATCGAACAGGGTAGGTGAAGCTTTCTTT.

The chain joins TRBV5-1 to TRBJ2-3; TRBD2 matches at 8 bases. Looked up from germline, CDR1 is SGHRS and CDR2 is YFSETQ. V was pared by 3 bases and J by 6 bases, with 6 bases of the junction left unmatched. The CDR3 length is 14 residues. The CDR3 is CASSYGGAWDTQYF. The CDR3 DNA sequence: TGCGCCAGCAGCTACGGGGGGGCCTGGGATACGCAGTATTTT.

The V and J genes are TRBV5-6 and TRBJ2-1; D remains ambiguous. The germline CDR1 and CDR2 sequences are SGHDT and YYEEEE. With 0 bases removed from V and 7 bases from J, the gap between germline ends came to 14 bases. The CDR3 consists of 15 residues. CDR3 sequence: CASSLVSARWNEQFF. The CDR3 DNA reads as TGTGCCAGCAGCTTGGTCTCGGCCAGGTGGAATGAGCAGTTCTTC. Supplemented by reference TRBV5-6 and TRBJ2-1, the full variable domain reads DAGVTQSPTHLIKTRGQQVTLRCSPKSGHDTVSWYQQALGQGPQFIFQYYEEEERQRGNFPDRFSGHQFPNYSSELNVNALLLGDSALYLCASSLVSARWNEQFFGPGTRLTVL.

V usage is TRBV6-2 or TRBV6-3 and J usage is TRBJ1-5, with TRBD1 matching over 11 bases. The germline V gene has CDR1 MNHEY and CDR2 SVGEGT. With 4 bases clipped from V and 0 bases from J, the junction kept 2 bases outside the gene matches. The CDR3 sequence is 16 residues long. CDR3 DNA: TGTGCCAGCAGTTGGACAGGGGGCCTTAGCAATCAGCCCCAGCATTTT. The encoded protein is CASSWTGGLSNQPQHF.

The chain uses TRBV2 and TRBJ1-2; D remains unclear. Germline CDR1 reads SNHLY; CDR2 reads FYNNEI. This CDR3 comprises 15 residues. V was trimmed by 0 bases and J by 7 bases, leaving 15 bases between them. CDR3 loop: CASSEAYPERSGYTF. The CDR3 DNA is TGTGCCAGCAGTGAAGCGTACCCGGAGAGGTCTGGCTACACCTTC.

This chain connects TRBV4-3 to TRBJ2-2; no clear D. Germline-derived CDR1 and CDR2 are LGHNA and YSLEER. Trimming stripped 0 bases from V and 1 base from J, with 9 bases between. The length of the CDR3 is 16 residues. The CDR3 DNA reads as TGCGCCAGCAGCCAAGAAGCCCCAGGGAACACCGGGGAGCTGTTTTTT. Translating it yields CASSQEAPGNTGELFF.

For the CDR3, the DNA is TGTGCCAGCAGCTCAGGGTTGGCGACTGAAGCTTTCTTT. Protein: CASSSGLATEAFF. The chain recombines TRBV3-1 (or the pseudogene TRBV3-2) with TRBJ1-1; TRBD1 might be the D (5 bases). Between the trimmed V and J ends, which lost 5 bases and 5 bases, there was a span of 12 bases. Germline V gene sequence: CDR1 LGHDT, CDR2 YNNKEL (reference sequence). The CDR3 covers 13 residues.

This rearrangement joins TRBV6-6 to TRBJ1-4; 7 nucleotides line up with TRBD1. Germline V CDR1 and CDR2: MNHNY, SVGAGI (reference sequence). Trimming cost V 7 bases and J 5 bases; bases outside gene matches: 10. This CDR3 is 15 amino acids long. CDR3 coding DNA: TGTGCCAGCAAGAGATCCGGGACAGAGAATGAAAAACTGTTTTTT. This translates into CASKRSGTENEKLFF.

The rearrangement links TRBV6-5 to TRBJ1-3; D might be TRBD1 (5 bases). V was trimmed by 2 bases and J by 0 bases, leaving 8 bases between them. The germline V gene encodes CDR1 MNHEY and CDR2 SVGAGI. The CDR3 covers 15 residues. In nucleotides, the CDR3 is TGTGCCAGCAGTTACGGGGCAGTCTCTGGAAACACCATATATTTT. Protein: CASSYGAVSGNTIYF.

This clone showed up just a few times. This chain joins TRBV4-2 and TRBJ1-2; 7 positions match TRBD1. There are 14 residues in the CDR3. V shed 4 bases, J shed 4 bases, and the junction held 6 bases outside the gene matches. Germline loops: CDR1 LGHNA, CDR2 YNFKEQ. The CDR3 bases are TGTGCCAGCAGCCGGGACAGCAGCCTCTATGGCTACACCTTC. Translating it yields CASSRDSSLYGYTF.

The gene calls are TRBV5-1 and TRBJ2-4; no clear D. V gave up 0 bases and J gave up 1 base, with 8 bases separating them. Germline V gene data show CDR1 as SGHRS and CDR2 as YFSETQ. This CDR3 contains 15 residues. The CDR3 region has the DNA TGCGCCAGCAGCTTGGAGGAGAGGGCCAAAAACATTCAGTACTTC. This codes for CASSLEERAKNIQYF.

V usage is TRBV30 and J usage is TRBJ1-4; D ambiguous. V was trimmed by 6 bases and J by 6 bases, leaving 8 bases between them. Germline assignment: CDR1 GTSNPN and CDR2 SVGIG (reference sequence). The CDR3 is 11 amino acids. In DNA, the CDR3 is TGTGCCTGTGCTATCTATGAAAAACTGTTTTTT. This codes for CACAIYEKLFF. The full variable domain, completed using reference TRBV30 and TRBJ1-4, is SQTIHQWPATLVQPVGSPLSLECTVEGTSNPNLYWYRQAAGRGLQLLFYSVGIGQISSEVPQNLSASRPQDRQFILSSKKLLLSDSGFYLCACAIYEKLFFGSGTQLSVL.

This rearrangement joins TRBV2 to TRBJ2-5; D might be TRBD2 (5 bases). This CDR3 has 13 residues. The V gene lost 4 bases and the J gene lost 5 bases, with 11 bases spanning the gap. Looked up from germline, CDR1 is SNHLY and CDR2 is FYNNEI. The CDR3 sequence is CASSGTSGETQYF. The DNA for the CDR3 is TGTGCCAGCAGTGGGACTTCCGGGGAGACCCAGTACTTC.

This chain links TRBV19 with TRBJ1-2; D is unresolved. Germline V gives CDR1 LNHDA, CDR2 SQIVND (reference sequence). There are 12 residues in the CDR3. The V end was cut by 3 bases, the J end by 8 bases, with 10 bases between. The CDR3 protein is CASSIEGSGYTF. The CDR3 DNA reads TGTGCCAGTAGTATTGAGGGTAGCGGCTACACCTTC.

The V call is TRBV11-2, the J call TRBJ1-3; TRBD1 matches at 8 bases. The CDR3 has 17 amino acids. Germline CDR1 reads SGHAT; CDR2 reads FQNNGV. V lost 3 bases, J lost 4 bases, and 11 bases stayed unmatched. The DNA of the CDR3 is TGTGCCAGCAGCTTGACCCGGGGCAGGGGGCCCGGAAACACCATATATTTT. Its protein product is CASSLTRGRGPGNTIYF.